One and the same sample provided the 3 T cell receptor beta chains below, sequenced in a study of CD8 T cells in Susac syndrome. It was with random hexamers that 0.5 to 1 ug RNA was reverse transcribed. TCRdb re-called the immunoSEQ multiplex PCR reads through MiXCR, storing one row per CDR3 protein. The repertoire consists of around 150,000 distinct CDR3 sequences, with around 93% occurring once and the leading ten covering 0.13%. Material: CD4+ T cells from PBMCs. These receptors were taken from a human donor in good health.

This chain joins TRBV4-2 and TRBJ2-1; no clear D gene. Germline lookup yields CDR1 LGHNA and CDR2 YNFKEQ. Trimming stripped 3 bases from V and 5 bases from J, with 14 bases between. CDR3 length: 15 amino acids. CDR3 protein: CASSQESGFNNEQFF. CDR3 coding DNA: TGTGCCAGCAGCCAGGAGTCCGGCTTCAACAATGAGCAGTTCTTC.

The V gene is TRBV3-1, the J gene TRBJ2-3, with D uncertain. Germline-derived CDR1 and CDR2 are LGHDT and YNNKEL (reference sequence). V lost 3 bases, J lost 6 bases, and 13 bases lay in between. This CDR3 spans 14 amino acids. CDR3 residues: CASSHGRTPDTQYF. The CDR3 DNA sequence: TGTGCCAGCAGCCACGGCAGGACCCCGGATACGCAGTATTTT.

This clonotype has a single count. This sequence joins TRBV29-1 and TRBJ2-5, with 10 bases that match TRBD1. The CDR3 runs to 10 residues. Germline V gene sequence: CDR1 SQVTM, CDR2 ANQGSEA. V gave up 7 bases and J gave up 11 bases; unmatched junction bases: 4. The CDR3 region is CSGGQGSQYF. The CDR3 bases are TGCAGCGGGGGACAGGGGAGTCAGTACTTC.